These 12 T cell receptor beta chains were sequenced from one sample in a study of tumor and adjacent non-tumor tissue in lung cancer. A modified ARM-PCR protocol with three rounds of nested PCR amplified TCRbeta. TCRdb ran MiXCR on the multiplex PCR reads and lists one entry per CDR3 protein. The sample lists 200,000 to 250,000 distinct CDR3 sequences; about 71% were seen once. The template was RNA from unsorted bulk tissue. The sequencing sample was made of lung tumor tissue. The receptors were sampled from a man aged 60 to 69 with non-small cell lung cancer.

Worth noting for this clonotype: One end of the junction varies from germline; a read error may be responsible. The rearrangement joins TRBV9 to TRBJ2-7, with 7 bases matching TRBD2. The germline gives CDR1 SGDLS, CDR2 YYNGEE. The CDR3 has 15 residues. The CDR3 bases are TGTGCCAGCAGCGTGGCACCCACTCGGGAGGACGAGCACTACTTC. It codes for CASSVAPTREDEHYF.

Points on this clonotype: The junction departs from germline at one end; a sequencing error may be responsible. The chain couples TRBV12-3 or TRBV12-4 to TRBJ2-5, with D perhaps TRBD1 or TRBD2 (5 bases each). The CDR3 length is 17 residues. This CDR3 reads CASSFRQLRGGGESQYF. The DNA for the CDR3 is TGTGCCAGCAGTTTTCGACAGTTGAGGGGCGGCGGAGAGTCCCAATACTTC.

A remark on this clonotype: The junction and the germline gene differ at one end; a read error may be behind it. The chain has TRBV20-1 and TRBJ2-1, with D possibly matching TRBD1 (7 bases). Looked up from germline, CDR1 is DFQATT and CDR2 is SNEGSKA (reference sequence). CDR3 length: 12 residues. DNA for the CDR3: TGCAGTGCCATAGGAGGGGGCCCGCGTGGGTTATTC. It specifies CSAIGGGPRGLF.

The gene calls are TRBV11-2 and TRBJ2-2; D is ambiguous. V lost 4 bases and J 11 bases, leaving 20 bases between the germline ends. Germline CDR1 is SGHAT and CDR2 is FQNNGV. The CDR3 has 15 residues. The CDR3 DNA follows: TGTGCCAGCAGCTCGAAAGGGATAATTACTGGTGAGCTGTTTTTT. This encodes CASSSKGIITGELFF. Drawing the rest from reference TRBV11-2 and TRBJ2-2, the complete variable domain is EAGVAQSPRYKIIEKRQSVAFWCNPISGHATLYWYQQILGQGPKLLIQFQNNGVVDDSQLPKDRFSAERLKGVDSTLKIQPAKLEDSAVYLCASSSKGIITGELFFGEGSRLTVL.

The gene calls are TRBV6-2 or TRBV6-3 and TRBJ2-7; TRBD1 agrees at 10 bases. J gave up 3 bases and V 6 bases, and 8 bases lay outside the gene matches. CDR1 is MNHEY and CDR2 is SVGEGT in the germline V gene. The CDR3 loop spans 15 amino acids. CDR3 bases: TGTGCCAGCAGAGCTTCCGGGACAGGGGTCTACGAGCAGTACTTC. Translation gives CASRASGTGVYEQYF.

About this clonotype itself: Relative to the germline gene, one junction end is altered; a read error may explain this. J is TRBJ1-3 and V is TRBV11-2, with unresolved D. Germline-derived CDR1 and CDR2 are SGHAT and FQNNGV. The length of the CDR3 is 13 residues. This CDR3 is CASSPRSGNTIFF. CDR3 bases: TGTGCCAGCAGCCCAAGGTCCGGAAACACCATATTTTTT.

The table lists this clonotype with a few counts. A much bigger clone sits one base away, suggesting this may be a read error. The chain recombines TRBV20-1 with TRBJ1-2; 7 bases are a match to TRBD1. The CDR3 spans 13 residues. V was pared by 0 bases and J by 6 bases, with 4 bases of the junction left unmatched. The V gene's germline CDR1 is DFQATT and CDR2 SNEGSKA (reference sequence). In nucleotides, the CDR3 is TGCAGTGCTAGAGATATAGGGGGCCATGGCTACACCTTC. It translates to CSARDIGGHGYTF.

Only a few counts were recorded for this clonotype. J is TRBJ2-2 and V is TRBV14; D is ambiguous. Germline-derived CDR1 and CDR2 are SGHDN and FVKESK. The CDR3 has 15 amino acids. The V end lost 2 bases, the J end lost 6 bases, and 13 bases lay between the germline ends. The CDR3, as DNA: TGTGCCAGCAGCCAACGGGTCATTGGCGCCGGGGAGCTGTTTTTT. Protein: CASSQRVIGAGELFF.

About this clonotype: A junction boundary mismatches the germline segment, possibly from a read error. The chain carries TRBV20-1 and TRBJ2-3, with D maybe TRBD1 (5 bases). The CDR3 runs 14 residues. Germline CDR1 is DFQATT and CDR2 is SNEGSKA (reference sequence). The CDR3 reads CSANGDTGTGTQYF. Here the CDR3 DNA reads TGCAGTGCCAATGGAGATACAGGCACAGGTACGCAGTATTTT.

In this sample, this clonotype turned up many times. The chain is built from TRBV11-3 and TRBJ2-7; TRBD1 matches at 8 bases. Germline loops: CDR1 SGHNT, CDR2 YENEEA. The CDR3 sequence is 17 residues long. Unmatched junction bases numbered 16, after V lost 6 bases and J lost 3 bases. The CDR3 DNA is TGTGCCAGCAGTCCAGAGGGGACCGGACAGGGACTCTACGAGCAGTACTTC. Protein sequence: CASSPEGTGQGLYEQYF. The entire variable domain, with the rest obtained from reference TRBV11-3 and TRBJ2-7, is as follows: EAGVVQSPRYKIIEKKQPVAFWCNPISGHNTLYWYLQNLGQGPELLIRYENEEAVDDSQLPKDRFSAERLKGVDSTLKIQPAELGDSAVYLCASSPEGTGQGLYEQYFGPGTRLTVT.

The chain is built from TRBV6-5 and TRBJ2-1; D possibly corresponds to TRBD1 (7 bases). The CDR3 length is 17 residues. With 9 bases removed from V and 6 bases from J, the gap between germline ends came to 27 bases. From germline, CDR1 is MNHEY and CDR2 SVGAGI. The CDR3 region has the DNA TGTGCCAGTAAAAGCCCCCTGACAGGGTTTAGCGGCAATGAGCAGTTCTTC. Its translation: CASKSPLTGFSGNEQFF.

Note on this clonotype: Because the CDR3 is missing its conserved closing phenylalanine or tryptophan, this is likely a read error. The chain has TRBV12-3 or TRBV12-4 and TRBJ2-3; 9 nucleotides align to TRBD1. CDR3 size: 15 residues. The DNA of the CDR3 is TGTACCAGCAGCCTTGGACAGGGGTGGACAAATACGCAGTATTTG. Translating it yields CTSSLGQGWTNTQYL.